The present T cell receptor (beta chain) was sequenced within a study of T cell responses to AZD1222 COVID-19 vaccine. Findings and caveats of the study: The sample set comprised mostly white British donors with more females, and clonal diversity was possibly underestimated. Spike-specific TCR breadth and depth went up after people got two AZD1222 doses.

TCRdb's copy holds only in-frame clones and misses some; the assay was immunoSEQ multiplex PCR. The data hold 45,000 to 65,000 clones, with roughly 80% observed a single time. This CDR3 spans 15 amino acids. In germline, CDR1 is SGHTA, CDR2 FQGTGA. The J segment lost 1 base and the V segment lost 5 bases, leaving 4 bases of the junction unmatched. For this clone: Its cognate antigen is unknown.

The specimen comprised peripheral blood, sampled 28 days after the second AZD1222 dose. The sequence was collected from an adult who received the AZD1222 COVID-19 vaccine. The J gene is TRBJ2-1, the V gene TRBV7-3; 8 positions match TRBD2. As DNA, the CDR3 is TGTGCCAGCAGCATCAGCGGGAGTTCCTACAATGAGCAGTTCTTC. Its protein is CASSISGSSYNEQFF.